This is a list of T cell receptor beta chains from one sample in a study of CD8 T cells in Susac syndrome. TCRdb used MiXCR to reprocess the immunoSEQ multiplex PCR reads, holding one entry per CDR3 protein. The table lists approximately 180,000 distinct CDR3 sequences, roughly 95% of them singletons. The sequencing input was CD4+ T cells from PBMCs. Source of these receptors: a human donor with multiple sclerosis. Each CDR3 is given without its conserved first and last residue.

J gene: TRBJ2-5
V gene: TRBV5-4
CDR3 length: 14
CDR3 protein: ASSLPRGQGAETQY

J gene: TRBJ2-1
V gene: TRBV6-6
CDR3 length: 13
CDR3 protein: ASSKGLAGANEQF

J gene: TRBJ1-1
V gene: TRBV5-4
CDR3 length: 13
CDR3 protein: ASSLRGPLNTEAF

J gene: TRBJ1-1
V gene: TRBV30
CDR3 length: 11
CDR3 protein: AWSGDRGTEAF

J gene: TRBJ1-6
V gene: TRBV4-3
CDR3 length: 12
CDR3 protein: ASSLQGAGSPLH

J gene: TRBJ1-2
V gene: TRBV20-1
CDR3 length: 10
CDR3 protein: SARPDSYGYT

J gene: TRBJ1-5
V gene: TRBV12-5
CDR3 length: 16
CDR3 protein: ASGSTQQGAAVNQPQH

J gene: TRBJ2-3
V gene: TRBV27
CDR3 length: 16
CDR3 protein: ASSLLRPRQGAKDTQY

J gene: TRBJ2-1
V gene: TRBV12-3/TRBV12-4
CDR3 length: 10
CDR3 protein: ASRRGTGGMF

J gene: TRBJ2-5
V gene: TRBV20-1
CDR3 length: 13
CDR3 protein: SARRGLAGTETQY

J gene: TRBJ1-2
V gene: TRBV4-3
CDR3 length: 13
CDR3 protein: ASSQSHRAMGGYT

J gene: TRBJ1-5
V gene: TRBV7-2
CDR3 length: 12
CDR3 protein: ASSLDISNQPQH

J gene: TRBJ2-2
V gene: TRBV27
CDR3 length: 13
CDR3 protein: ASNRGQGNTGELF

J gene: TRBJ2-7
V gene: TRBV30
CDR3 length: 10
CDR3 protein: AWSVGGREQY

J gene: TRBJ2-7
V gene: TRBV20-1
CDR3 length: 12
CDR3 protein: SARLDRLSYEQY

J gene: TRBJ1-2
V gene: TRBV24-1
CDR3 length: 11
CDR3 protein: ATSSTGNYGYT

J gene: TRBJ2-5
V gene: TRBV20-1
CDR3 length: 13
CDR3 protein: SARVPGGRWETQY

J gene: TRBJ1-1
V gene: TRBV18
CDR3 length: 14
CDR3 protein: ASSPRTESLNTEAF

J gene: TRBJ1-1
V gene: TRBV30
CDR3 length: 12
CDR3 protein: AWSGPTSNTEAF

J gene: TRBJ1-5
V gene: TRBV12-3/TRBV12-4
CDR3 length: 11
CDR3 protein: ASQYRYNQPQH

J gene: TRBJ1-1
V gene: TRBV30
CDR3 length: 13
CDR3 protein: AWSSWGGTNTEAF

J gene: TRBJ2-3
V gene: TRBV11-3
CDR3 length: 11
CDR3 protein: ASSRGVADTQY

J gene: TRBJ2-5
V gene: TRBV12-3/TRBV12-4
CDR3 length: 13
CDR3 protein: ASSPGTERRETQY

J gene: TRBJ1-1
V gene: TRBV27
CDR3 length: 12
CDR3 protein: ASSFQGYNTEAF

J gene: TRBJ2-1
V gene: TRBV7-2
CDR3 length: 12
CDR3 protein: ASSADPAYNEQF

J gene: TRBJ2-7
V gene: TRBV7-9
CDR3 length: 13
CDR3 protein: ASSFQGQGTYEQY

J gene: TRBJ1-5
V gene: TRBV20-1
CDR3 length: 11
CDR3 protein: SATDRGDQPQH

J gene: TRBJ1-1
V gene: TRBV9
CDR3 length: 12
CDR3 protein: ASSVAGANTEAF

J gene: TRBJ1-6
V gene: TRBV19
CDR3 length: 12
CDR3 protein: ASSRGGNNSPLH

J gene: TRBJ2-3
V gene: TRBV13
CDR3 length: 13
CDR3 protein: ASSLPQASTDTQY

J gene: TRBJ2-5
V gene: TRBV7-9
CDR3 length: 10
CDR3 protein: ASSLVRETQY

J gene: TRBJ1-2
V gene: TRBV4-1
CDR3 length: 13
CDR3 protein: ASSQEPQDLRGYT

J gene: TRBJ2-7
V gene: TRBV12-3/TRBV12-4
CDR3 length: 11
CDR3 protein: ASSFMERHEQY

J gene: TRBJ2-6
V gene: TRBV27
CDR3 length: 13
CDR3 protein: ASSPYAAGANVLT

J gene: TRBJ1-1
V gene: TRBV20-1
CDR3 length: 11
CDR3 protein: SARRGRGTEAF

J gene: TRBJ2-2
V gene: TRBV7-3
CDR3 length: 11
CDR3 protein: ASSPSFTGELF

J gene: TRBJ1-2
V gene: TRBV12-3/TRBV12-4
CDR3 length: 12
CDR3 protein: ASSRSDRAYGYT

J gene: TRBJ2-3
V gene: TRBV4-2
CDR3 length: 14
CDR3 protein: ASSQETSGGADTQY

J gene: TRBJ2-3
V gene: TRBV6-2/TRBV6-3
CDR3 length: 15
CDR3 protein: ASTATRPARNTDTQY

J gene: TRBJ2-1
V gene: TRBV9
CDR3 length: 13
CDR3 protein: ASSVQESSYNEQF

J gene: TRBJ1-4
V gene: TRBV11-3
CDR3 length: 13
CDR3 protein: ASSLDRATNEKLF

J gene: TRBJ2-5
V gene: TRBV4-3
CDR3 length: 12
CDR3 protein: ASSSGSGQETQY

J gene: TRBJ1-1
V gene: TRBV18
CDR3 length: 11
CDR3 protein: ASSPSANTEAF

J gene: TRBJ2-2
V gene: TRBV12-3/TRBV12-4
CDR3 length: 15
CDR3 protein: ASSLPRDGSNTGELF

J gene: TRBJ1-4
V gene: TRBV27
CDR3 length: 12
CDR3 protein: ASSFGQSNEKLF

J gene: TRBJ2-1
V gene: TRBV9
CDR3 length: 14
CDR3 protein: ASSTRGGSSYNEQF

J gene: TRBJ2-1
V gene: TRBV30
CDR3 length: 13
CDR3 protein: AWNTGQGAYNEQF

J gene: TRBJ1-6
V gene: TRBV5-6
CDR3 length: 12
CDR3 protein: ASSIPQHNSPLH

J gene: TRBJ1-4
V gene: TRBV18
CDR3 length: 11
CDR3 protein: ASSRWTGEKLF

J gene: TRBJ2-7
V gene: TRBV9
CDR3 length: 13
CDR3 protein: ASSRRRGSSYEQY

J gene: TRBJ2-7
V gene: TRBV5-1
CDR3 length: 11
CDR3 protein: ASSLDQGDEQY

J gene: TRBJ2-1
V gene: TRBV20-1
CDR3 length: 11
CDR3 protein: SARGLVGNEQF

J gene: TRBJ2-5
V gene: TRBV5-1
CDR3 length: 12
CDR3 protein: ASSPTSLEETQY

J gene: TRBJ2-1
V gene: TRBV29-1
CDR3 length: 15
CDR3 protein: SVGRGRGTGVSNEQF

J gene: TRBJ1-1
V gene: TRBV27
CDR3 length: 12
CDR3 protein: ASSPLGGRTEAF

J gene: TRBJ1-2
V gene: TRBV25-1
CDR3 length: 12
CDR3 protein: ASSDTGRGYGYT

J gene: TRBJ2-3
V gene: TRBV4-1
CDR3 length: 13
CDR3 protein: ASSQPGGGGNTQY